This TCR beta chain was captured in a study of blood T cell repertoires in COVID-19. For the study at large: Acute and convalescent COVID-19 samples came from the United States, Italy and Spain. PBMCs, B-cell-depleted T cells, or T cells were the source of the cDNA or gDNA that made up the material.

The J segment lost 6 bases and the V segment lost 2 bases, leaving 14 bases of the junction unmatched. The CDR3 totals 16 residues. Germline values: CDR1 SQVTM, CDR2 ANQGSEA. In the original workflow: Reference gene primers were amplified, and this amplification served to estimate nucleated cell counts. The protocol was immunoSEQ multiplex PCR, while the TCRdb copy is restricted to in-frame clones and leaves out a portion. D and trimming were read from the DNA, whereas the V and J calls and clone size are those reported in that table. This table holds 160,000 or so clones, about 85% found once. The clonotype originates from a man aged 40-49 years with acute or convalescent COVID-19. Sequencing input: peripheral blood. The chain couples TRBV29-1 to TRBJ2-3, with 7 bases identical to TRBD2. CDR3 DNA sequence: TGCAGCGTTGAATCCTACCTCGGGGAGGGTTCGGATACGCAGTATTTT. Protein: CSVESYLGEGSDTQYF.